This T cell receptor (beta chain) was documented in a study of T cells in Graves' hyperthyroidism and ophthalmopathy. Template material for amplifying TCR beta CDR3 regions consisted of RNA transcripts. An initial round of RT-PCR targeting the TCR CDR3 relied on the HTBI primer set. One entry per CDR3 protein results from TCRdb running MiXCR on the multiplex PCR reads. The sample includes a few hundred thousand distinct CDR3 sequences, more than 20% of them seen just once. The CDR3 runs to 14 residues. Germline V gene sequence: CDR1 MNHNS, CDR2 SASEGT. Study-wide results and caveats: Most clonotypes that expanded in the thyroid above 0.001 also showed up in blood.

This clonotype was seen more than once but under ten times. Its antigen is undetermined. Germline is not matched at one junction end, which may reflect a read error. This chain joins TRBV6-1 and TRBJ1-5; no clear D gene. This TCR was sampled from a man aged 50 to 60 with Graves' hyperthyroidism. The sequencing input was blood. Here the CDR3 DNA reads TGTGCCAGCAGGGAAGACGGGAGCAATCAGCCCCAGCATTTT. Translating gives CASREDGSNQPQHF.